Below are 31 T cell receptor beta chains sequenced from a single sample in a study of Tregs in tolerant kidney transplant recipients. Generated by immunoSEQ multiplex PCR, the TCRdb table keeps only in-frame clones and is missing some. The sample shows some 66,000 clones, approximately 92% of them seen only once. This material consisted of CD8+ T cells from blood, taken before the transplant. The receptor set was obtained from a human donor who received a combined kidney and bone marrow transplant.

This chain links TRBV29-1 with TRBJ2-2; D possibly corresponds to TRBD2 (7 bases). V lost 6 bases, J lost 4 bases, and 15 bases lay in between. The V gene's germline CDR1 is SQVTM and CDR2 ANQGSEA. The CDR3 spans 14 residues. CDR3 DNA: TGCAGCGTGAGCCGGGGGGCAGGCACCGGGGAGCTGTTTTTT. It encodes CSVSRGAGTGELFF.

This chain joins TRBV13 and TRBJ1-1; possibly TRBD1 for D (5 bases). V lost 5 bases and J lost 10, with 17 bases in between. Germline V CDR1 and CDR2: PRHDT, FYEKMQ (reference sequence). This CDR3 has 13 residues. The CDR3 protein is CASSLGGYVGAFF. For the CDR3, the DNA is TGTGCCAGCAGCCTGGGGGGGTACGTCGGAGCTTTCTTT.

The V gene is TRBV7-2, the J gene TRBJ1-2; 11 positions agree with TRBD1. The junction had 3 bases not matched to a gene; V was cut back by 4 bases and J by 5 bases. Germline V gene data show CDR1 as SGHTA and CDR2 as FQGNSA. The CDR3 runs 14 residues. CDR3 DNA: TGTGCCAGCAGCTCGGACAGGGGGCTGTATGGCTACACCTTC. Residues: CASSSDRGLYGYTF.

The CDR3 protein is CASSPLPGTYEQYF. CDR3 DNA sequence: TGTGCCAGTAGTCCTCTCCCAGGGACCTACGAGCAGTACTTC. The V and J genes are TRBV19 and TRBJ2-7; possibly TRBD1 for D (5 bases). Germline V gives CDR1 LNHDA, CDR2 SQIVND (reference sequence). CDR3 size: 14 residues. V lost 5 bases, J lost 2 bases, and 13 bases lay in between.

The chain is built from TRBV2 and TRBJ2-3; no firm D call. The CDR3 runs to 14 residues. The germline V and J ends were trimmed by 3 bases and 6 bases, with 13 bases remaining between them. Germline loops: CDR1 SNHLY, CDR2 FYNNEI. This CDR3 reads CASSDEYERDTQYF. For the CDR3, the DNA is TGTGCCAGCAGTGACGAGTATGAGCGCGATACGCAGTATTTT.

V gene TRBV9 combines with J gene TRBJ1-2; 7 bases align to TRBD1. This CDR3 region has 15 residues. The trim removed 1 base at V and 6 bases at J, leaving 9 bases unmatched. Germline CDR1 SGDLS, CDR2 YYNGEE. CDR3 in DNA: TGTGCCAGCAGCGTAAGTGGCAGGGGGACAAATGGCTACACCTTC. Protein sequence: CASSVSGRGTNGYTF.

The chain's CDR3 is CASSDDRNSYEQYF. In DNA, the CDR3 is TGTGCCAGCAGTGATGACAGGAACTCCTACGAGCAGTACTTC. The chain uses TRBV2 and TRBJ2-7, with a tentative D call TRBD1 (6 bases). Per germline, CDR1 SNHLY and CDR2 FYNNEI. The ends were cut back, 3 bases at V and 0 bases at J, with 9 bases in the middle. This CDR3 comprises 14 residues.

CDR3 sequence: CASSIDLATRQVHYEQYF. The CDR3 region has the DNA TGTGCCAGTAGTATAGATCTTGCGACGAGACAGGTACACTACGAGCAGTACTTC. This sequence joins TRBV19 and TRBJ2-7; D may be TRBD1 (6 bases). Looked up from germline, CDR1 is LNHDA and CDR2 is SQIVND (reference sequence). V lost 0 bases, J lost 3 bases, and 21 bases lay in between. This CDR3 is 18 amino acids long.

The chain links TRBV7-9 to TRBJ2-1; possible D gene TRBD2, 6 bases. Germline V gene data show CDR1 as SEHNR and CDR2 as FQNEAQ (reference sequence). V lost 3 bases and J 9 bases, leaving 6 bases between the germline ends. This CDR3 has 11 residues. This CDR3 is CASSFGSEQFF. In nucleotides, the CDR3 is TGTGCCAGCAGCTTCGGGAGTGAGCAGTTCTTC.

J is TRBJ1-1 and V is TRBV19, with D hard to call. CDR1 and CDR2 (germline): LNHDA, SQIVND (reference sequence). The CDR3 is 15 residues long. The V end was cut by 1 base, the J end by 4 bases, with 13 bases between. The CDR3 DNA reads TGTGCCAGTAGTATAGCCTCAGGTGGGTCCACTGAAGCTTTCTTT. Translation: CASSIASGGSTEAFF.

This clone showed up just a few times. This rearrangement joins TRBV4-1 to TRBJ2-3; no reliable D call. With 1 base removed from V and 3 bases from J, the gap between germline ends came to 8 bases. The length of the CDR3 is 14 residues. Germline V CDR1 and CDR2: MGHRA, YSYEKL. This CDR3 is CASSQAIVTDTQYF. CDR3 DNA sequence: TGCGCCAGCAGCCAAGCCATAGTAACAGATACGCAGTATTTT.

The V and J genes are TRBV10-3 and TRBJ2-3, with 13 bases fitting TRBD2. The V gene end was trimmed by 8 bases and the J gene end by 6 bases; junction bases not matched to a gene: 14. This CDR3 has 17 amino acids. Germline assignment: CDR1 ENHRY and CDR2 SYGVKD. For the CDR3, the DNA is TGTGCCATCGGTAAACGGACTAGCGGGGGCAGGATGGATACGCAGTATTTT. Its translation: CAIGKRTSGGRMDTQYF.

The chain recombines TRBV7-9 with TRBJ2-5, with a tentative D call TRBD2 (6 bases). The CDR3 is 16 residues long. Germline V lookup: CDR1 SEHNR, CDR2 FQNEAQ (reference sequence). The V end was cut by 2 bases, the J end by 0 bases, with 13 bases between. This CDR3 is CASSLRTGDHQETQYF. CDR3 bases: TGTGCCAGCAGCTTAAGAACGGGGGACCACCAAGAGACCCAGTACTTC. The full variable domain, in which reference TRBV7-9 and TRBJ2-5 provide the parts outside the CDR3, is DTGVSQNPRHKITKRGQNVTFRCDPISEHNRLYWYRQTLGQGPEFLTYFQNEAQLEKSRLLSDRFSAERPKGSFSTLEIQRTEQGDSAMYLCASSLRTGDHQETQYFGPGTRLLVL.

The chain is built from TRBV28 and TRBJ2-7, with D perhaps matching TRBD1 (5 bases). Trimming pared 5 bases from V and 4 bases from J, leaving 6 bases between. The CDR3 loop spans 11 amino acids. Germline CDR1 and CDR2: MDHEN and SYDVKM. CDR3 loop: CASSGAYEQYF. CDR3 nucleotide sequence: TGTGCCAGCAGTGGGGCTTACGAGCAGTACTTC.

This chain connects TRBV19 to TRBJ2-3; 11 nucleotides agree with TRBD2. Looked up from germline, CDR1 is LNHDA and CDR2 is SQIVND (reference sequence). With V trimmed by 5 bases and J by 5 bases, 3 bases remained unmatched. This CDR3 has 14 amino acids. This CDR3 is CASSVAGGVDTQYF. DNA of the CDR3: TGTGCCAGTAGTGTAGCGGGAGGGGTAGATACGCAGTATTTT.

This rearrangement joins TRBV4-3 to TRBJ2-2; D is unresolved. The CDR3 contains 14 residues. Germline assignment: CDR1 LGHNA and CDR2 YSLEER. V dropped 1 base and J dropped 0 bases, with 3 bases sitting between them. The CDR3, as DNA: TGCGCCAGCAGCCAAGCAGCGAACACCGGGGAGCTGTTTTTT. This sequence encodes CASSQAANTGELFF.

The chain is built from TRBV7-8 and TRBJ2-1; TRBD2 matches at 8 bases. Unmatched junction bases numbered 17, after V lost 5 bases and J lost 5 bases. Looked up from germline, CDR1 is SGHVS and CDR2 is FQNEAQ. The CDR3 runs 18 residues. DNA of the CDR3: TGTGCCAGCAGCCCCACTCCCCCCGCTAGCGGGCCAGACAATGAGCAGTTCTTC. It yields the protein CASSPTPPASGPDNEQFF.

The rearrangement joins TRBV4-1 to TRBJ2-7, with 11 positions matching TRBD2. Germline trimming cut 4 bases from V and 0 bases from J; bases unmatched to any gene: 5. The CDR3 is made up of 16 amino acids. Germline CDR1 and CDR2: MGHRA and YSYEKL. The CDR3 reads CASSLVGTSGSYEQYF. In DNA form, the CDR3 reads TGCGCCAGCAGCCTCGTCGGGACTAGCGGCTCCTACGAGCAGTACTTC.

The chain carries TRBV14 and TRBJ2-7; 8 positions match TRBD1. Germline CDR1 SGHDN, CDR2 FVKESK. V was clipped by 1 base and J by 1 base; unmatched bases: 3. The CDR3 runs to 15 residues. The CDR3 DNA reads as TGTGCCAGCAGCCAAGGGGGGACAGGATCCTACGAGCAGTACTTC. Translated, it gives CASSQGGTGSYEQYF.

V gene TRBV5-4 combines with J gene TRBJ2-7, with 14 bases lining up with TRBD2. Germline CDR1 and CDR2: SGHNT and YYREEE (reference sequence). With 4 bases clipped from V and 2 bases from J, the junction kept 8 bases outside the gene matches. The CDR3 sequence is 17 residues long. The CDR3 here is CASSTGLAGGGTYEQYF. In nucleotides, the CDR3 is TGTGCCAGCAGCACTGGACTAGCGGGAGGAGGAACCTACGAGCAGTACTTC.

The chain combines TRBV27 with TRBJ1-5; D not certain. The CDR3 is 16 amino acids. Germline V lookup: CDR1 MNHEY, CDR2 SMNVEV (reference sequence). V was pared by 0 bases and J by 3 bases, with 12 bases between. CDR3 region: CASSLSQEGFNQPQHF. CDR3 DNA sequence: TGTGCCAGCAGTTTATCCCAGGAAGGATTCAATCAGCCCCAGCATTTT.

This chain's CDR3 is CAWHMGGQGYGYTF. CDR3 coding DNA: TGTGCCTGGCATATGGGGGGACAGGGCTATGGCTACACCTTC. This chain links TRBV30 with TRBJ1-2; 9 positions agree with TRBD1. From germline, CDR1 is GTSNPN and CDR2 SVGIG (reference sequence). The CDR3 contains 14 residues. V trimming: 5 bases; J trimming: 4 bases; junction bases outside the gene matches: 8. Together with reference TRBV30 and TRBJ1-2, the CDR3 gives the full variable domain: SQTIHQWPATLVQPVGSPLSLECTVEGTSNPNLYWYRQAAGRGLQLLFYSVGIGQISSEVPQNLSASRPQDRQFILSSKKLLLSDSGFYLCAWHMGGQGYGYTFGSGTRLTVV.

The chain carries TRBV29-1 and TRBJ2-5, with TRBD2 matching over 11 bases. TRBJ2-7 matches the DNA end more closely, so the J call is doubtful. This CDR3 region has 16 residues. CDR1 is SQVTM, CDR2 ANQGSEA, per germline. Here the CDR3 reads CSVELTSGANPYEQYF. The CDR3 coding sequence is TGCAGCGTTGAGCTGACTAGCGGGGCGAACCCCTACGAGCAGTACTTC.

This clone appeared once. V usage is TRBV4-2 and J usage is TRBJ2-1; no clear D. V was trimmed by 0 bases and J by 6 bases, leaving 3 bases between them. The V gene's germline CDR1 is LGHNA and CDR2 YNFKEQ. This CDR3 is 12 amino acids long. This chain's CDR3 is CASSQDSNEQFF. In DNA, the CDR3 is TGTGCCAGCAGCCAAGACTCCAATGAGCAGTTCTTC.

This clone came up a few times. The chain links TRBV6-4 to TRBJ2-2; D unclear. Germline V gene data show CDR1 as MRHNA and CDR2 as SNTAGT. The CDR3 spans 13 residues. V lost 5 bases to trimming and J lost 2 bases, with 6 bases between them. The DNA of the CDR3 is TGTGCCAGCAGTCCAGGCAACACCGGGGAGCTGTTTTTT. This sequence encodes CASSPGNTGELFF.

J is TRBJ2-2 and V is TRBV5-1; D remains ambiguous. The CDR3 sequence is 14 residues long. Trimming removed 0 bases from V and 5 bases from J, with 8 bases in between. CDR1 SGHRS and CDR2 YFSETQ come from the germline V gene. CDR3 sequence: CASSLGSGTGELFF. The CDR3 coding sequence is TGCGCCAGCAGCTTGGGATCGGGTACCGGGGAGCTGTTTTTT.

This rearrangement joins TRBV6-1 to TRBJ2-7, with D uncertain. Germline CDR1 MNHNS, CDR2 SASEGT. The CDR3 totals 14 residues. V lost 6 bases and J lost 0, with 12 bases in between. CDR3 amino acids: CASSPPESSYEQYF. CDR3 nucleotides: TGTGCCAGCAGCCCCCCTGAGAGCTCCTACGAGCAGTACTTC.

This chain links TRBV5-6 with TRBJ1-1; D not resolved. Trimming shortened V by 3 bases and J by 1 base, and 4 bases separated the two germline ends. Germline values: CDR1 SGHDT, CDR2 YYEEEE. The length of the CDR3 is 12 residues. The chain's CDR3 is CASSSGNTEAFF. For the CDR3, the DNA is TGTGCCAGCAGCTCCGGGAACACTGAAGCTTTCTTT.

CDR3 nucleotides: TGTGCCAGCAGCTTAGTGTCAACAGGATTCCAGTACTTC. The encoded protein is CASSLVSTGFQYF. The chain is built from TRBV7-8 and TRBJ2-5, with a tentative D call TRBD1 (5 bases). The CDR3 has 13 residues. Trimming cost V 1 base and J 10 bases, with 13 bases left between them. The germline V gene has CDR1 SGHVS and CDR2 FQNEAQ.

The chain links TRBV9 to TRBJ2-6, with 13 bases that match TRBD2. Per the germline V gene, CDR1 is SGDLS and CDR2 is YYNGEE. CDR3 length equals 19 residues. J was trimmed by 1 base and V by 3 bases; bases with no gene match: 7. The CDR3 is CASSARRTSGRSGANVLTF. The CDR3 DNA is TGTGCCAGCAGCGCCAGAAGGACTAGCGGGAGATCTGGGGCCAACGTCCTGACTTTC.

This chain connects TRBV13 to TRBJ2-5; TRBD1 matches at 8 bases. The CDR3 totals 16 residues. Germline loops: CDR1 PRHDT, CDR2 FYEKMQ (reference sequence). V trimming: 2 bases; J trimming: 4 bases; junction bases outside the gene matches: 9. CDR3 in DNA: TGTGCCAGCAGCTTACGTGGCAGGGGGCGCACAGAGACCCAGTACTTC. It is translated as CASSLRGRGRTETQYF.